This T cell receptor (beta chain) was sequenced during a study of cytomegalovirus exposure and HLA in healthy donors. Looking at the study overall: Earlier findings included 90 million to 120 million unique TCR beta sequences obtained from 150 million to 200 million T cells. Across some 400 genotyped donors, approximately 81% landed in the Caucasian-associated ancestry cluster. Study-level findings and limits: Later examination showed HLA-associated TCR beta chains had greater clonal expansion than equally common others. In an earlier analysis, in several hundred donors, most V segments appeared productive either ~87% or ~30% of the time.

The primer mix had 60 Vbeta and 13 Jbeta primers. Clones were read by immunoSEQ multiplex PCR, and TCRdb kept only the in-frame ones, dropping some. The sample consists of under 200,000 clones, around 75% of them appearing once. Concerning this clone: The antigen remains unidentified.

Germline V gene sequence: CDR1 SGHNT, CDR2 YYREEE (reference sequence). The length of the CDR3 is 15 residues. With 4 bases clipped from V and 0 bases from J, the junction kept 5 bases outside the gene matches. This TCR was sampled from a male donor in good health and CMV-seropositive. The chain recombines TRBV5-4 with TRBJ1-1, with 8 bases lining up with TRBD1. The sequenced sample was PBMCs. Written as DNA, the CDR3 is TGTGCCAGCAGCCTCCGGGACAGGATGAACACTGAAGCTTTCTTT. It translates to CASSLRDRMNTEAFF. Using reference TRBV5-4 and TRBJ1-1 for the parts outside the CDR3, the full variable domain is ETGVTQSPTHLIKTRGQQVTLRCSSQSGHNTVSWYQQALGQGPQFIFQYYREEENGRGNFPPRFSGLQFPNYSSELNVNALELDDSALYLCASSLRDRMNTEAFFGQGTRLTVV.